This T cell receptor beta chain derives from a study of blood T cell repertoires in COVID-19 (dated by TCRdb to 2020 to 2021). At the level of the whole study: The collaborator samples originated in the United States, Italy and Spain and spanned the acute and convalescent phases of COVID-19. HLA class I and class II types, where available, came from metadata supplied by the sample provider rather than from assay-based typing. The samples were drawn from two sources: the first 160 participants of the ongoing ImmuneRACE study, and 1,254 subjects contributed by 6 global collaborators. The material from the prospective study consisted of cDNA or gDNA derived from T cells, B-cell-depleted T cells, or PBMCs. The repertoires were made available in a free public database intended to serve as a resource for research on the immune response to SARS-CoV-2. The dataset comprised deeply sampled blood TCRbeta repertoires from subjects exposed to, actively infected with, or recovered from COVID-19. Sample metadata almost always included a de-identified subject ID, COVID-19 status, age in years and sex.

What the study reported, not specific to this receptor: Clinical and demographic metadata were provided uncurated, with the amount varying by source and participant.

With regard to this clone: Its antigen is still unknown. No base quality information exists; no much larger clone differs at one position.

Enrolling through a virtual design, the prospective study's participants ranged in age from roughly 18 to 100 years and lived across roughly 23 United States geographic areas. To assign participants to cohorts, the prospective study relied on clinical history that participants themselves reported in a screening survey and a study questionnaire. Exposed participants had been in contact, within 2 weeks of entering the study, with a person who had a PCR-confirmed or clinician-diagnosed case of COVID-19. In the prospective study, mobile phlebotomists collected whole blood, serum and a nasopharyngeal or oropharyngeal swab from each participant. Prospective study participants could optionally give additional blood draws and questionnaires over a roughly 2-month period. Before DNA extraction, blood samples from the prospective study were shipped at room temperature or frozen. TCRbeta CDR3 regions were amplified from genomic DNA using the immunoSEQ Assay, a bias-controlled multiplex PCR. In the source study's methods: The number of nucleated cells in each sample was estimated from the amplification of reference gene primers within the assay. To quantify the absolute abundance of each unique TCRbeta CDR3 rearrangement, sequence reads were collapsed and filtered. For each sample, productive Simpson clonality was calculated by taking the square root of Simpson's diversity index across productive rearrangements. In TCRdb, the immuneACCESS table is reduced to in-frame sequences with V and J assigned. These tables do not hold every clone; where another copy was compared, an unresolved V gene accounts for under half, and the others remain unexplained. V, J and clone size reflect that table, while D and trimming were determined from the DNA. Across this sample there are some 180,000 clones, with roughly 80% seen only once. 14% of the sample is in the top ten clones.

The CDR3 numbers 15 residues from cysteine through phenylalanine. The retained sequence is limited to the CDR3, 45 bases, with the frame set at the first base. The germline V gene gives CDR1 as SGDLS and CDR2 as YYNGEE. Trimming takes 7 bases off V and 8 bases off J; junction bases not matched to a gene: 14. The clonotype was recovered from a man aged 60 to 69 who had been exposed to COVID-19. The rearranged chain carries TRBV9 and TRBJ2-5; 10 central bases correspond to TRBD2. The sample consisted of PBMCs or T cells enriched from blood (not recorded which). The CDR3 region has the sequence CASSFGSGRGETQYF. The nucleotide sequence is TGTGCCAGCTCGTTCGGAAGCGGGAGGGGAGAAACCCAGTACTTC.